Following are 5 T cell receptor beta chains from one sample sequenced in a study of T cell changes during pregnancy in multiple sclerosis. Clones were read by immunoSEQ multiplex PCR, and TCRdb kept only the in-frame ones, dropping some. The sample holds around 60,000 clones; 88% are singletons and the top ten take roughly 1.7%. The sample in question was peripheral blood, obtained in the first trimester of pregnancy. All receptors derive from a female donor with multiple sclerosis, enrolled in a pregnancy study.

The V and J genes are TRBV28 and TRBJ2-1; 7 bases line up with TRBD2. The germline gives CDR1 MDHEN, CDR2 SYDVKM. This CDR3 comprises 14 residues. V shed 4 bases and J 8 bases; nucleotides not matched to a gene: 8. In nucleotides, the CDR3 is TGTGCCAGCAGTTGGACTAGTCATTTGGATGAGCAGTTCTTC. The encoded protein is CASSWTSHLDEQFF.

V gene TRBV29-1 combines with J gene TRBJ2-7; 7 nucleotides match TRBD1. CDR3 length: 16 amino acids. The V gene end was trimmed by 1 base and the J gene end by 0 bases; junction bases not matched to a gene: 9. Germline CDR1 is SQVTM and CDR2 is ANQGSEA. The CDR3 sequence is CSVEGGQSFGSYEQYF. The CDR3 DNA reads TGCAGCGTTGAAGGGGGACAGTCATTCGGCTCCTACGAGCAGTACTTC.

The CDR3 coding sequence is TGTGCCAGCAGCCCGGGAGCAGAGACCTACGAGCAGTACTTC. It encodes CASSPGAETYEQYF. The chain combines TRBV28 with TRBJ2-7; tentatively, D is TRBD2 (6 bases). This CDR3 contains 14 residues. Looked up from germline, CDR1 is MDHEN and CDR2 is SYDVKM. The germline V and J ends were trimmed by 6 bases and 2 bases, with 14 bases remaining between them.

V usage is TRBV7-9 and J usage is TRBJ2-5; tentatively, D is TRBD2 (6 bases). CDR1 SEHNR and CDR2 FQNEAQ come from the germline V gene (reference sequence). The CDR3 totals 15 residues. V dropped 1 base and J dropped 5 bases, with 14 bases sitting between them. The CDR3 spells CASSLEGRQWETQYF. The DNA of the CDR3 is TGTGCCAGCAGCTTAGAAGGGAGGCAGTGGGAGACCCAGTACTTC.

This chain uses TRBV19 with TRBJ2-3, with D perhaps matching TRBD1 (5 bases). The ends were cut back, 6 bases at V and 6 bases at J, with 16 bases in the middle. This CDR3 is built from 14 residues. The V gene's germline CDR1 is LNHDA and CDR2 SQIVND (reference sequence). The CDR3: CASRTGSLKDTQYF. Here the CDR3 DNA reads TGTGCCAGTAGAACAGGTTCTCTTAAGGATACGCAGTATTTT.